This entry is about one TCR beta chain. Trimming at V came to 1 base and at J to 4 bases, leaving 3 bases not matched to a gene. CDR1 MNHNY and CDR2 SVGAGI come from the germline V gene (reference sequence). The CDR3 consists of 15 residues. Documented time point: blood from clinic visit 5 months post-surgery; TSC patient then seizure free. This record comes from a study of brain T cells in children with intractable seizures. TCRdb's copy holds only in-frame clones and misses some; the assay was immunoSEQ multiplex PCR. The data show 300,000 to 400,000 clones, over 90% seen once. The TCR sequence derives from a boy under three years old with tuberous sclerosis and intractable seizures. The V gene is TRBV6-6, the J gene TRBJ2-1; 8 bases fit TRBD2. Source: peripheral blood, taken around 5 months after surgery. CDR3 loop: CASSYLSGSYNEQFF. In DNA, the CDR3 is TGTGCCAGCAGTTACTTAAGCGGGAGTTACAATGAGCAGTTCTTC.